The source of this T cell receptor beta chain is a study of T cells in localized non-small cell lung cancer (dated by TCRdb to the early 2020s). Background on the whole study: The study examined T cell repertoires in roughly 240 patients with early-stage NSCLC and compared tumors with uninvolved tumor-adjacent lungs. A mean age of around 66 years was recorded for the NSCLC patients, of whom around 120 were male and 107 were female. The cohort was made up of under 250 treatment-naive NSCLC patients whose localized lung tumors had been resected.

At diagnosis, tumor, uninvolved tumor-adjacent lung and peripheral blood were collected and then preserved as a mix of FFPE and fresh-frozen material. For TCR repertoire profiling, the blood samples were analyzed as peripheral blood mononuclear cells. Overall results and qualifications from the work: Uninvolved tumor-adjacent lung showed the highest T cell clonality, higher than tumor, which suggests more focused antigenic responses in the uninvolved tumor-adjacent lung. Multi-region tumor sequencing was not performed, so intratumor heterogeneity could not be excluded. Because of the exploratory design, TCR variables were selected using unadjusted p-values without false-discovery rate correction. Higher T cell density in blood was associated with longer overall survival, whereas higher clonality in adjacent lung was associated with shorter survival. A median of roughly 60 of the top 100 tumor clones were detected in paired uninvolved adjacent lung, and around 30 of these tumor clones were also found among the top 100 clones of the paired uninvolved adjacent lung.

The immunoSEQ Assay was used to sequence TCR beta CDR3 regions from DNA. The paper's data handling went like this. T cell density was computed as TCR beta template counts normalized to usable DNA estimated by amplifying housekeeping genes. The preseqR package was used to estimate richness by extrapolating to 400,000 templates for PBMC samples and to 120,000 templates for tissue samples. Clonality was defined as one minus Pielou's evenness. To identify tissue-enriched TCRs, differential abundance testing was run on productive amino-acid clonotypes with a minimum total count of 5 and an alpha of 0.1. The Jaccard Index and the Morisita Overlap Index were used to measure how much the repertoires overlapped between compartments. TCR beta CDR3s were clustered by GLIPH together with public tetramer-defined viral CDR3s, and at least three viral sequences plus V-gene enrichment were required for viral motifs. Entries here come from immuneACCESS through TCRdb and include only in-frame sequences with V and J called. Some clones fail to appear in such tables; in the studies checked, an unresolved V gene covers under half of the shortfall, and the cause of the remainder is unknown. The DNA was the basis for D and trimming; V, J and clone size are from that table. This sample lists 75,000 to 80,000 clones; 88% were detected once. More than 20% of the sample goes to the ten largest clones.

The CDR3, from cysteine to phenylalanine, totals 13 residues. The read is trimmed to its CDR3 DNA, 39 bases read in frame from base 1. According to the germline V gene, CDR1 reads SGHRS and CDR2 reads YFSETQ. Germline trimming amounts to 1 base on V and 8 bases on J, with 4 as the count of junction bases outside the gene matches. On this clone: Its antigen is not yet known. Base qualities are missing; no much larger clone stands one base away.

Recombination linked TRBV5-1 to TRBJ1-1, with TRBD1 identical over 8 junction bases. The source material was peripheral blood, sampled before any cancer treatment. This receptor was taken from a woman aged 40 to 75 with stage I squamous cell lung carcinoma. The nucleotide sequence reads TGCGCCAGCAGCTTGTCCTGGGACAGGGAAGCTTTCTTT. It translates as CASSLSWDREAFF.